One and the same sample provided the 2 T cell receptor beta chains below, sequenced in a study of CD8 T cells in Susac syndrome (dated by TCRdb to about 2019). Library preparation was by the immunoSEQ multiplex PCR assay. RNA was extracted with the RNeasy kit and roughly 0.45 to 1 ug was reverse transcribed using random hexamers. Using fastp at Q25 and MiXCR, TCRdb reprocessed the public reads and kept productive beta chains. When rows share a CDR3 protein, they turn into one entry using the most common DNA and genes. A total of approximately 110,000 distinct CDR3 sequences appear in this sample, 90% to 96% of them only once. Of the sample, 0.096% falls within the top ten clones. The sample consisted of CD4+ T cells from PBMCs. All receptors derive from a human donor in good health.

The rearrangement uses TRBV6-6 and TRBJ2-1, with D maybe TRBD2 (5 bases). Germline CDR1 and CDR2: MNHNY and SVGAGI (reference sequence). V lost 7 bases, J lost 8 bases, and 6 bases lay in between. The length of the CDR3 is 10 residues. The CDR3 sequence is CASMRDEQFF. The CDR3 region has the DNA TGTGCCAGCATGAGGGATGAGCAGTTCTTC.

CDR3: CASSDSTGTRTHEQYF. The CDR3 bases are TGTGCCAGCAGTGATTCGACCGGGACTAGGACGCACGAGCAGTACTTC. The chain joins TRBV12-3 or TRBV12-4 to TRBJ2-7; 8 bases are a match to TRBD2. The length of the CDR3 is 16 residues. Losses at the gene ends were 5 bases for V and 5 bases for J; bases not matched to a gene: 14.